The T cell receptor (beta chain) under discussion was sequenced for a study of regulatory T cells in long-lasting Graves disease. Study outcomes and limitations: With approximately 3,000 shared public clonotypes, persistent patients exceeded new patients, who shared approximately 880.

At least ten counts were recorded for this clonotype. Its target is unknown. Indicated time point: newly diagnosed GD, antithyroid drugs for less than 3 months. PBMCs provided the RNA from which the TCR library was made. Library construction for TCR beta used iRepertoire HTBI primers and Arm-PCR of CDR3 regions. Original handling: From all samples, identification returned 12 to 15 TRBJ and roughly 65 TRBV segments. One entry per CDR3 protein, called by TCRdb with MiXCR from the multiplex PCR reads. The V and J calls come from TCRdb's annotation, not from the publication. The data contain 400,000 to 550,000 distinct CDR3 sequences, more than 12% of them seen just once; the ten biggest clones take up 16%. The CDR3 is 13 amino acids. Trimming pared 1 base from V and 7 bases from J, leaving 11 bases between. Germline V gives CDR1 SGHRS, CDR2 YFSETQ. The same data also went into a second study, on T cells in Graves' hyperthyroidism and ophthalmopathy.

The sample in question was peripheral blood mononuclear cells (PBMCs), obtained at new diagnosis, from a patient treated with antithyroid drugs. This chain connects TRBV5-1 to TRBJ1-2; weak D call: TRBD1 (6 bases). The TCR sequence derives from a woman aged 25 to 39 with Graves disease. The CDR3 region has the DNA TGCGCCAGCAGCTTGACAGGGCAGAGTGGCTACACCTTC. It translates to CASSLTGQSGYTF. Filled out from reference TRBV5-1 and TRBJ1-2, the complete variable domain reads KAGVTQTPRYLIKTRGQQVTLSCSPISGHRSVSWYQQTPGQGLQFLFEYFSETQRNKGNFPGRFSGRQFSNSRSEMNVSTLELGDSALYLCASSLTGQSGYTFGSGTRLTVV.